This TCR beta chain derives from a study of T-cell reconstitution after alpha-beta-depleted transplantation in children. Study-wide results and limits: Some patients' high day-60 TCRbeta diversity was traced to surviving recipient T cells and thymic progenitors. Alpha-beta T cells present about two months after transplant were reported to originate from several hundred expanded graft clones. Newly produced T cells mostly provided counts and TCRbeta diversity after one year, as hyperexpanded clones declined.

This clonotype has more than one count but fewer than ten. Its antigen is unidentified. The CDR3 totals 16 residues. The germline V and J ends were trimmed by 8 bases and 5 bases, with 24 bases remaining between them. CDR1 and CDR2 (germline): MNHEY, SVGAGI. A library of TCRbeta sequences, prepared with unique molecular identifiers, was generated. From the PCR reads, TCRdb called clonotypes with MiXCR, one entry per CDR3 protein. Of about 580,000 distinct CDR3 sequences in the sample, under 30% were seen once. This clonotype was sampled from a boy under two years old who had a stem cell transplant for acute myeloid leukemia, so the T cells may come from the graft donor. The sequencing used PBMCs, mostly from graft donor cells, collected 360 days after TCRalphabeta/CD19-depleted stem cell transplant. The chain couples TRBV6-5 to TRBJ1-2; D is unclear. The CDR3 sequence: CASGRESSANGYGYTF. The CDR3 DNA is TGTGCCAGCGGGAGGGAATCCAGTGCGAATGGATATGGCTACACCTTC.